This T cell receptor beta chain originates from a study of T cells after yellow fever vaccination. 5'RACE template switching produced TCR cDNA carrying a universal primer site and UMIs. TCRdb independently ran MiXCR on the 5' RACE reads; one entry per CDR3 protein. The sample records about 30,000 distinct CDR3 sequences, 4.4% being singletons. This clonotype was counted ten times or more. As yet, its antigen is unknown. Study findings and constraints: Once the booster was given, most primary-vaccination clones reappeared, at about 96% for CD4 and around 90% for CD8. There was a small share of clonotypes that showed up in both the CD4 and CD8 compartments.

Source: CD8+ T cells sorted from PBMCs, taken 5 days after the yellow fever booster vaccination. The sequence derives from a man younger than 45 who received the YFV17D yellow fever vaccine.

This chain's CDR3 is CSVATSGTVQYF. The DNA for the CDR3 is TGCAGCGTTGCCACTAGCGGGACCGTGCAGTACTTC. This rearrangement joins TRBV29-1 to TRBJ2-7, with 10 bases identical to TRBD2. Germline V gene lookup returns CDR1 SQVTM and CDR2 ANQGSEA. The CDR3 extends over 12 amino acids. V gave up 4 bases and J gave up 9 bases; unmatched junction bases: 6.